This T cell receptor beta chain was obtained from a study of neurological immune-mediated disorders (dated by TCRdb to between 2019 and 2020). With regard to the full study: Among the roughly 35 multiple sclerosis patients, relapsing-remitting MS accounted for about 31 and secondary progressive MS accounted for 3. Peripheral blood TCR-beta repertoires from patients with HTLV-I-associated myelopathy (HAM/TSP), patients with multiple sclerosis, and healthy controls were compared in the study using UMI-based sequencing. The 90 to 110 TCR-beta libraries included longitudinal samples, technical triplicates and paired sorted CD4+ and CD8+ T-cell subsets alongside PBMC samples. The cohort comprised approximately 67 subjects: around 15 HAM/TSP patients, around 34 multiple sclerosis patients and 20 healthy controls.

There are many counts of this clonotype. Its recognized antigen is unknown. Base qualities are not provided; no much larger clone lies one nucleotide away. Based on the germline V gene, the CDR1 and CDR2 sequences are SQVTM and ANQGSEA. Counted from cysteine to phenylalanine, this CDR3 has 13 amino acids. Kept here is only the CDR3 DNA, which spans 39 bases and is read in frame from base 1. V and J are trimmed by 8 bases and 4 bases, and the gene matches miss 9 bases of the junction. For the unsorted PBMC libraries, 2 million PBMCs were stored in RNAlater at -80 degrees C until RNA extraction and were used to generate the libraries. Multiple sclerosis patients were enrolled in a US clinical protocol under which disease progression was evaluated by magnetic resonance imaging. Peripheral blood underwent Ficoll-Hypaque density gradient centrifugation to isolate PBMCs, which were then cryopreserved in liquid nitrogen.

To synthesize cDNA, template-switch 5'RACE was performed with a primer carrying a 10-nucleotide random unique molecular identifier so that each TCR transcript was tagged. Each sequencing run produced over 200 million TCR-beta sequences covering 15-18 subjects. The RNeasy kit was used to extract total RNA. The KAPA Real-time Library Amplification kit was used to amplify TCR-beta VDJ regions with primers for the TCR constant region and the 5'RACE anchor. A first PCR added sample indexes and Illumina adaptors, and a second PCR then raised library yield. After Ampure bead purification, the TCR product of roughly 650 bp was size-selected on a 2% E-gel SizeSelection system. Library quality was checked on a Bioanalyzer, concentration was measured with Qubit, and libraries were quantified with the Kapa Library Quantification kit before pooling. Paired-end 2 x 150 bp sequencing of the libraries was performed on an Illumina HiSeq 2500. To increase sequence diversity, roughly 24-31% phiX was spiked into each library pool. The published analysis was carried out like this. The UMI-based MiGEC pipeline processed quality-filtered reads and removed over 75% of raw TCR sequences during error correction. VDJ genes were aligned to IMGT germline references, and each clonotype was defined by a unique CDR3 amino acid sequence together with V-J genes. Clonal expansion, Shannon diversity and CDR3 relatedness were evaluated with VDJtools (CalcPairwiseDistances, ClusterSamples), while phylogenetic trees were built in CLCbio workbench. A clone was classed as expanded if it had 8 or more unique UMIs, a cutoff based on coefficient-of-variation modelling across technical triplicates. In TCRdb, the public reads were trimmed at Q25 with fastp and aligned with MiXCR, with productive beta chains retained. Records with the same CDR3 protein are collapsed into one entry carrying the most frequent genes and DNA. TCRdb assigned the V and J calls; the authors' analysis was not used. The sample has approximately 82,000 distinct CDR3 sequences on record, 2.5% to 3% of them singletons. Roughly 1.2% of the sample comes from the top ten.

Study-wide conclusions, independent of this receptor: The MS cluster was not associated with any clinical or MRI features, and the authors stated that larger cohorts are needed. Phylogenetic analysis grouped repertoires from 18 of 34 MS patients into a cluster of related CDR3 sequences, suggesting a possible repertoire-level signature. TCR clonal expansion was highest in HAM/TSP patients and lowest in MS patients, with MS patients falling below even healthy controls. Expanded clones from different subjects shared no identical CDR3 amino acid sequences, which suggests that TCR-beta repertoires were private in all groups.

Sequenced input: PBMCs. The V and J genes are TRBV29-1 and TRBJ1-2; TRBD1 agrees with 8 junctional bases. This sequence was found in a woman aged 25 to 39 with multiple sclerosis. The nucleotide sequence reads TGCAGCACAACAGGGGGTGACGGCTATGGCTACACCTTC. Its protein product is CSTTGGDGYGYTF.